This is a list of T cell receptor beta chains from one sample in a study of blood T cell repertoires in COVID-19. TCRdb keeps only in-frame clones here, not all; method: immunoSEQ multiplex PCR. Among 200,000 to 300,000 clones listed, more than 75% were seen once. Source material: PBMCs or T cells enriched from blood (not recorded which). The receptor source for this set is a man aged 35 to 55 who had recovered from COVID-19. Both conserved end residues are part of each CDR3. Each record gives: D gene, J gene, clone size, V gene, CDR3 protein, CDR3 DNA. D genes are given only for firm matches. Clone size is not always given. Where it is, it says once, few, many or a class for expanded clones.

D: .; J: TRBJ1-4; size: .; V: TRBV7-9; CDR3: CASSPGREAEKLFF; DNA: TGTGCCAGCAGCCCCGGCAGGGAGGCTGAAAAACTGTTTTTT
D: .; J: TRBJ1-2; size: once; V: TRBV12-3/TRBV12-4; CDR3: CASSSRYGYTF; DNA: TGTGCCAGCTCCTCCCGCTATGGCTACACCTTC
D: TRBD2; J: TRBJ2-5; size: .; V: TRBV14; CDR3: CASSHGRGERFSGRKETQYF; DNA: TGTGCCAGCAGCCACGGGAGGGGAGAACGATTTAGCGGGAGAAAAGAGACCCAGTACTTC
D: TRBD1; J: TRBJ1-5; size: .; V: TRBV10-2; CDR3: CASSELGDRGSQPQHF; DNA: TGCGCCAGCAGTGAACTCGGGGACAGGGGTTCTCAGCCCCAGCATTTT
D: .; J: TRBJ2-5; size: .; V: TRBV5-6; CDR3: CASSLTAQETQYF; DNA: TGTGCCAGCAGCTTGACAGCCCAAGAGACCCAGTACTTC
D: .; J: TRBJ2-5; size: .; V: TRBV5-1; CDR3: CASSLGDGGAETQYF; DNA: TGCGCCAGCAGCTTGGGCGATGGCGGGGCTGAGACCCAGTACTTC
D: .; J: TRBJ1-3; size: few; V: TRBV15; CDR3: CATSRDTGSGNTIYF; DNA: TGTGCCACCAGCAGAGATACCGGGTCTGGAAACACCATATATTTT
D: TRBD1; J: TRBJ1-5; size: .; V: TRBV19; CDR3: CASSIDGTGVNQPQHF; DNA: TGTGCCAGTAGTATAGACGGGACAGGGGTCAATCAGCCCCAGCATTTT
D: .; J: TRBJ2-7; size: .; V: TRBV28; CDR3: CASSLGGGDTYEQYF; DNA: TGTGCCAGCAGTTTAGGGGGGGGCGATACCTACGAGCAGTACTTC
D: .; J: TRBJ1-2; size: .; V: TRBV7-9; CDR3: CASSLGGANYGYTF; DNA: TGTGCCAGCAGCTTAGGGGGCGCGAACTATGGCTACACCTTC
D: TRBD1; J: TRBJ1-1; size: once; V: TRBV5-1; CDR3: CASSPGQPNTEAFF; DNA: TGCGCCAGCAGCCCGGGACAGCCGAACACTGAAGCTTTCTTT